Below, one T cell receptor (beta chain) is given with its context. CDR1 SGHTS and CDR2 YDEGEE come from the germline V gene. V was trimmed by 4 bases and J by 4 bases, leaving 15 bases between them. The CDR3 spans 15 residues. The sample comes from a study of shared clonotypes between healthy human individuals. Sequencing used immunoSEQ multiplex PCR; TCRdb keeps in-frame clones, though not all of them. This sample yields over a million clones, of which around 78% are seen a single time; around 0.61% belongs to the top ten. Sequencing input: memory CD4+ T cells from PBMCs. Subset noted: CD45RA-negative fraction. This sequence was found in a young man in good health. Some clones in this sample may be carry-over from other donors' samples. The genes are TRBV5-8 and TRBJ1-5; tentatively, D is TRBD1 (6 bases). Here the CDR3 DNA reads TGTGCCAGCAGCCCAGGGGCAGGGACGAATCAGCCCCAGCATTTT. Translation gives CASSPGAGTNQPQHF.